This T cell receptor (beta chain) came from a study of radiotherapy plus CTLA-4 blockade in lung cancer. Measured with immunoSEQ multiplex PCR; TCRdb has only the in-frame clones, and not every one. The sample lists about 80,000 clones; 84% were seen once. Focal radiation and CTLA-4 blockade (ipilimumab) were tested in chemo-refractory metastatic non-small-cell lung cancer patients. CDR1 and CDR2 from the germline V gene are MNHNS and SASEGT. The CDR3 length is 15 residues. With 2 bases clipped from V and 6 bases from J, the junction kept 5 bases outside the gene matches. This TCR came from a human donor with non-small cell lung cancer who had stable disease on radiotherapy plus ipilimumab. V is TRBV6-1 and J is TRBJ2-5; 11 bases map to TRBD2. The specimen was peripheral blood, collected from a patient treated with radiotherapy plus ipilimumab. Here the CDR3 reads CASSELAGGLKTQYF. The CDR3 coding sequence is TGTGCCAGCAGTGAATTAGCGGGAGGGCTAAAGACCCAGTACTTC.